This TCR beta chain derives from a study of blood T cell repertoires in COVID-19. The V end lost 4 bases, the J end lost 1 base, and 10 bases lay between the germline ends. The V gene's germline CDR1 is SQVTM and CDR2 ANQGSEA. This CDR3 is built from 13 residues. The assay was immunoSEQ multiplex PCR, and TCRdb's table has in-frame clones only and misses some. The table records more than 95,000 clones, approximately 90% of them present only once. Material: peripheral blood. The chain carries TRBV29-1 and TRBJ1-1; the D is unclear. This TCR derives from a man aged 50 to 59 in a cohort sampled during active COVID-19. The CDR3 loop reads CSVVLSRNTEAFF. The DNA of the CDR3 is TGCAGCGTTGTCCTCAGTCGGAACACTGAAGCTTTCTTT.